The clone carrying this TCR beta chain was counted only a few times. No antigen is known for it. The sample comes from a study of T cells in localized non-small cell lung cancer. Study results and caveats: Maximal T cell clonality occurred in uninvolved adjacent lung, with tumor ranking below it. Appearance in adjacent lung was seen for a median approximately 59 of the top 100 tumor clones.

Clones were sequenced by immunoSEQ multiplex PCR, and TCRdb holds only the in-frame ones, with some missing. The sample has some 3,500 clones, roughly a quarter seen once. V lost 0 bases, J lost 1 base, and 15 bases lay in between. Per the germline V gene, CDR1 is SGHNT and CDR2 is YENEEA. The CDR3 contains 17 residues. The chain is built from TRBV11-3 and TRBJ1-1; D call uncertain. The sample in question was lung tumor tissue, obtained before any cancer treatment. This sequence originates from an older male donor with stage I lung adenocarcinoma. In nucleotides, the CDR3 is TGTGCCAGCAGCTTAGATGAAGTGAGACGGGAGAACACTGAAGCTTTCTTT. Residues: CASSLDEVRRENTEAFF.